This T cell receptor (beta chain) was recovered during a study of control samples from healthy donors and cancer patients. This table comes from immunoSEQ multiplex PCR, and its TCRdb copy is limited to in-frame clones, with some not included. The table shows roughly 220,000 clones, with about 95% occurring only once. V dropped 11 bases and J dropped 2 bases, with 16 bases sitting between them. The CDR3 totals 14 residues. Germline CDR1 and CDR2: MNHEY and SVGAGI. The sample consisted of blood. The V gene is TRBV6-5, the J gene TRBJ2-1, with D perhaps assigned TRBD1 or TRBD2 (6 bases each). The TCR was taken from a man aged 50-60 years in good health. CDR3 residues: CAGNGGPAYNEQFF. CDR3 nucleotide sequence: TGTGCCGGAAATGGGGGGCCAGCCTACAATGAGCAGTTCTTC.